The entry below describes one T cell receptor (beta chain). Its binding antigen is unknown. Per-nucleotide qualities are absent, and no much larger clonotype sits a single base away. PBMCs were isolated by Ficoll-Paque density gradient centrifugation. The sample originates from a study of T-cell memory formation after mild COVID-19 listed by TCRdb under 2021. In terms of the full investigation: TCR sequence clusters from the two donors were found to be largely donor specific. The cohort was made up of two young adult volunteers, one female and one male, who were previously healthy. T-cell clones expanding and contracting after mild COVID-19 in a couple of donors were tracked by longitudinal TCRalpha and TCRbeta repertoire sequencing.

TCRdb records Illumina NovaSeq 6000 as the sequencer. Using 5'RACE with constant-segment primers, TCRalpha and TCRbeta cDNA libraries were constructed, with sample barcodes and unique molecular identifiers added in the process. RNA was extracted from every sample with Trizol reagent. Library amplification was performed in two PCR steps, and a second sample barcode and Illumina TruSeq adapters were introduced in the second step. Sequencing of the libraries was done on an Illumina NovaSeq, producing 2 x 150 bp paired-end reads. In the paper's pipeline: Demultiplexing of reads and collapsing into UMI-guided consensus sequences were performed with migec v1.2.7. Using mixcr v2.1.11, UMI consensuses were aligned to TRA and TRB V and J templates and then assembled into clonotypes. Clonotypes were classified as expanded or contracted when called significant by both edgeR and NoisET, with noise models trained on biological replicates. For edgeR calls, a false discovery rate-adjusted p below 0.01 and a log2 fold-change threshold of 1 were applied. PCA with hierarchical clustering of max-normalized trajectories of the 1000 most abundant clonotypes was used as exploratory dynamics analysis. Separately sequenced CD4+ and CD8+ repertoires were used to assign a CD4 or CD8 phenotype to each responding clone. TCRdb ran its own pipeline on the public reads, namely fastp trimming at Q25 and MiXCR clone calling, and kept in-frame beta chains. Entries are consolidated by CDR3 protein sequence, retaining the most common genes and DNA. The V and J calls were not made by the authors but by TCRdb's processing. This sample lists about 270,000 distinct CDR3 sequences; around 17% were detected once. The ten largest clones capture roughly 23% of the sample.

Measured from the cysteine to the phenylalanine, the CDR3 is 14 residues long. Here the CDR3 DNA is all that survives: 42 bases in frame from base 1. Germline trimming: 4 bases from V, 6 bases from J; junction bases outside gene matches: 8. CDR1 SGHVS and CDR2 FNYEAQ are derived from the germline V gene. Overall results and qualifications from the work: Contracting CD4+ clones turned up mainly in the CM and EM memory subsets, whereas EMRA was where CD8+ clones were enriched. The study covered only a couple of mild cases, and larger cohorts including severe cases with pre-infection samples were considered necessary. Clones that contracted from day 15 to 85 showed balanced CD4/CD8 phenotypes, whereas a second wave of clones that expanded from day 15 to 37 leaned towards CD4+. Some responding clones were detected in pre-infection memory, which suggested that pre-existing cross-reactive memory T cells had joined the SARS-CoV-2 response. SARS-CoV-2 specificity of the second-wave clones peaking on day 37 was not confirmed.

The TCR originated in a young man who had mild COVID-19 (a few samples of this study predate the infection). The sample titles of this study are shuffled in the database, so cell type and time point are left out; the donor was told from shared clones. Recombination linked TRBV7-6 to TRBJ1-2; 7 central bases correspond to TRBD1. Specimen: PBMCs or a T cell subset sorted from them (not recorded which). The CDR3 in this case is CASSSSDRADGYTF. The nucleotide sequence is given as TGTGCCAGCAGCTCGTCAGACAGGGCGGATGGCTACACCTTC.